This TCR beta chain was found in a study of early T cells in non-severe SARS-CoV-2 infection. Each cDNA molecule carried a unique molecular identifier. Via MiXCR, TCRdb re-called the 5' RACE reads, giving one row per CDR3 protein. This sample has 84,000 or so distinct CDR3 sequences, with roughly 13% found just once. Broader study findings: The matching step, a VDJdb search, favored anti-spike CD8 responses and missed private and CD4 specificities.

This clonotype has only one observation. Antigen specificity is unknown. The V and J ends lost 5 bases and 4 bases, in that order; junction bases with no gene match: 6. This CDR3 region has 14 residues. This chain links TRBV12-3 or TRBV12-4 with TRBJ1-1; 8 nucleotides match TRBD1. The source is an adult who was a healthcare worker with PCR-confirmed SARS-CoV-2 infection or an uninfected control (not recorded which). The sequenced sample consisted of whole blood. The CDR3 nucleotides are TGTGCCAGCAGTAGGACAGGGCTGCCCACTGAAGCTTTCTTT. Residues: CASSRTGLPTEAFF.